A single sample is the source of the 20 T cell receptor beta chains below, sequenced in a study of T cell changes during pregnancy in multiple sclerosis. The method was immunoSEQ multiplex PCR; TCRdb's version includes in-frame clones alone and lacks a portion of them. The repertoire includes some 80,000 clones, around 96% of them detected once, and more than 0.95% sits in the top ten. The source material was peripheral blood, sampled in the second trimester of pregnancy. These receptors were obtained from a female donor with multiple sclerosis, enrolled in a pregnancy study.

The chain carries TRBV5-1 and TRBJ2-5; D may be TRBD1 (5 bases). V was trimmed by 5 bases and J by 2 bases, leaving 10 bases between them. This CDR3 region has 13 residues. Germline CDR1 SGHRS, CDR2 YFSETQ. In nucleotides, the CDR3 is TGCGCCAGCAGTAGGACACCTCAAGAGACCCAGTACTTC. It codes for CASSRTPQETQYF. The full variable domain, completed using reference TRBV5-1 and TRBJ2-5, is KAGVTQTPRYLIKTRGQQVTLSCSPISGHRSVSWYQQTPGQGLQFLFEYFSETQRNKGNFPGRFSGRQFSNSRSEMNVSTLELGDSALYLCASSRTPQETQYFGPGTRLLVL.

The V call is TRBV10-2, the J call TRBJ2-7, with TRBD2 identical over 9 bases. The CDR3 is made up of 14 amino acids. Unmatched junction bases numbered 8, after V lost 7 bases and J lost 4 bases. The germline gives CDR1 WSHSY, CDR2 SAAADI. CDR3 nucleotide sequence: TGCGCCAGCACCGTTGGCGGGAGGGGTTACGAGCAGTACTTC. Protein sequence: CASTVGGRGYEQYF.

The chain carries TRBV29-1 and TRBJ2-7; the match to TRBD2 covers 8 bases. In germline, CDR1 is SQVTM, CDR2 ANQGSEA. The CDR3 sequence is 12 residues long. Losses at the gene ends were 6 bases for V and 7 bases for J; bases not matched to a gene: 8. The CDR3 region is CSVARGGGEQYF. The CDR3 DNA reads as TGCAGCGTCGCCCGGGGGGGTGGAGAGCAGTACTTC.

The chain has TRBV19 and TRBJ2-1; TRBD2 is a possible D gene (7 bases). The V gene lost 6 bases and the J gene lost 6 bases, with 12 bases spanning the gap. This CDR3 has 13 residues. CDR1 is LNHDA and CDR2 is SQIVND in the germline V gene (reference sequence). In DNA, the CDR3 is TGTGCCAGTAGACCGAGGGGGGGCAATGAGCAGTTCTTC. Residues: CASRPRGGNEQFF.

V usage is TRBV27 and J usage is TRBJ1-2; TRBD1 is a possible D gene (5 bases). Germline V gene sequence: CDR1 MNHEY, CDR2 SMNVEV (reference sequence). Trimming shortened V by 8 bases and J by 3 bases, and 7 bases separated the two germline ends. CDR3 length equals 11 residues. The DNA of the CDR3 is TGTGCCAGCGGGGCCGACTATGGCTACACCTTC. This gives the protein CASGADYGYTF.

This clone was found a few times. This chain connects TRBV6-1 to TRBJ1-2; D is unresolved. Germline-derived CDR1 and CDR2 are MNHNS and SASEGT. The ends were cut back, 1 base at V and 4 bases at J, with 13 bases in the middle. This CDR3 comprises 15 residues. CDR3 sequence reads: CASSEGLGDSYGYTF. The CDR3 DNA follows: TGTGCCAGCAGTGAAGGATTGGGAGATTCCTATGGCTACACCTTC.

The rearrangement links TRBV11-2 to TRBJ2-7, with 11 bases aligning to TRBD2. J was trimmed by 1 base and V by 1 base; bases with no gene match: 0. This CDR3 comprises 15 residues. CDR1 is SGHAT, CDR2 FQNNGV, per germline. CDR3 amino acids: CASSLGLAGSYEQYF. The CDR3, as DNA: TGTGCCAGCAGCTTAGGACTAGCGGGGTCCTACGAGCAGTACTTC. The variable domain in full, completed from reference TRBV11-2 and TRBJ2-7, reads EAGVAQSPRYKIIEKRQSVAFWCNPISGHATLYWYQQILGQGPKLLIQFQNNGVVDDSQLPKDRFSAERLKGVDSTLKIQPAKLEDSAVYLCASSLGLAGSYEQYFGPGTRLTVT.

The chain has TRBV6-1 and TRBJ2-7; 10 bases fit TRBD2. V gave up 6 bases and J gave up 3 bases; unmatched junction bases: 5. The CDR3 length is 14 residues. Per germline, CDR1 MNHNS and CDR2 SASEGT. The CDR3 nucleotides are TGTGCCAGCAGCGGACTAGCGGCCGTCTACGAGCAGTACTTC. It is translated as CASSGLAAVYEQYF.

Turning to this clone: Sequence at one end of the junction differs from germline and may be a read error. V and J are TRBV30 and TRBJ1-4; 7 bases agree with TRBD1. Germline assignment: CDR1 GTSNPN and CDR2 SVGIG (reference sequence). The CDR3 is 11 residues long. The CDR3 reads CAWSVGGEFYF. The CDR3 coding sequence is TGTGCCTGGAGTGTAGGGGGCGAGTTTTATTTT.

This clone was seen a single time. The J gene is TRBJ1-2, the V gene TRBV28, with D maybe TRBD1 (5 bases). Trimming removed 6 bases at V and 5 bases at J, with 19 bases between. The CDR3 covers 15 residues. Per the germline V gene, CDR1 is MDHEN and CDR2 is SYDVKM. The CDR3 DNA reads as TGTGCCAGCAGCCCTCGGGGGACCGGGTATTATGGCTACACCTTC. This translates into CASSPRGTGYYGYTF.

V usage is TRBV27 and J usage is TRBJ1-4; 10 nucleotides match TRBD1. There are 14 residues in the CDR3. Germline V gene sequence: CDR1 MNHEY, CDR2 SMNVEV (reference sequence). V lost 4 bases and J lost 4; bases outside the gene matches: 0. CDR3 DNA sequence: TGTGCCAGCAGTTGGGACAGGGGTAATGAAAAACTGTTTTTT. It is translated as CASSWDRGNEKLFF.

This chain connects TRBV6-5 to TRBJ2-1; 11 nucleotides agree with TRBD2. This CDR3 has 14 amino acids. The V and J ends lost 6 bases and 8 bases, in that order; junction bases with no gene match: 6. CDR1 is MNHEY, CDR2 SVGAGI, per germline. The CDR3: CASSPLAGADEQFF. The CDR3 DNA reads as TGTGCCAGCAGCCCACTAGCGGGAGCAGATGAGCAGTTCTTC.

The rearrangement links TRBV7-9 to TRBJ2-5, with 8 bases aligning to TRBD2. The germline V gene has CDR1 SEHNR and CDR2 FQNEAQ (reference sequence). V lost 4 bases, J lost 5 bases, and 9 bases stayed unmatched. The CDR3 is 15 amino acids. The CDR3 DNA is TGTGCCAGCAGCTCCACCGGGACTAGTCAGGAGACCCAGTACTTC. Translating it yields CASSSTGTSQETQYF.

The genes are TRBV4-3 and TRBJ2-7, with TRBD2 as a possible D gene (5 bases). Germline V CDR1 and CDR2: LGHNA, YSLEER. This CDR3 has 17 residues. V lost 0 bases to trimming and J lost 3 bases, with 18 bases between them. In DNA form, the CDR3 reads TGCGCCAGCAGCCAAGAGTGGCGGGCGCTAGGGCTCTACGAGCAGTACTTC. Encoded protein: CASSQEWRALGLYEQYF.

The rearrangement joins TRBV9 to TRBJ2-5; D is uncertain. Germline V gene data show CDR1 as SGDLS and CDR2 as YYNGEE. This CDR3 has 14 amino acids. V shed 0 bases and J shed 0 bases, with 6 bases lying between them. Here the CDR3 DNA reads TGTGCCAGCAGCGTAGGCCGGTACCAAGAGACCCAGTACTTC. It is translated as CASSVGRYQETQYF.

The gene calls are TRBV27 and TRBJ1-2; D is ambiguous. Germline V lookup: CDR1 MNHEY, CDR2 SMNVEV (reference sequence). V shed 6 bases and J shed 4 bases, with 12 bases lying between them. The length of the CDR3 is 13 residues. The CDR3 sequence is CASRGRMVYGYTF. Here the CDR3 DNA reads TGTGCCAGCAGGGGCAGGATGGTCTATGGCTACACCTTC.

This sequence joins TRBV6-5 and TRBJ1-4; 7 bases match TRBD1. In germline, CDR1 is MNHEY, CDR2 SVGAGI. The CDR3 loop spans 15 amino acids. Trimming removed 5 bases from V and 6 bases from J; junction bases left unmatched: 9. CDR3: CASSRTGQKYEKLFF. CDR3 bases: TGTGCCAGCAGTCGGACGGGACAGAAATATGAAAAACTGTTTTTT.

In this sample, this clone turned up once. V and J are TRBV13 and TRBJ2-1; 12 bases fit TRBD2. The V gene's germline CDR1 is PRHDT and CDR2 FYEKMQ (reference sequence). V gave up 4 bases and J gave up 0 bases; unmatched junction bases: 4. The CDR3 covers 17 residues. This CDR3 is CASSSGLAGSSYNEQFF. The CDR3 DNA reads TGTGCCAGCAGCTCAGGACTAGCGGGGAGCTCCTACAATGAGCAGTTCTTC.

The count of this clone is one. The rearrangement joins TRBV19 to TRBJ1-1; tentative D call: TRBD1 (6 bases). CDR1 is LNHDA and CDR2 is SQIVND in the germline V gene (reference sequence). There are 13 residues in the CDR3. Trimming shortened V by 5 bases and J by 4 bases, and 11 bases separated the two germline ends. The chain's CDR3 is CASSLTGSTEAFF. The CDR3, as DNA: TGTGCCAGTAGTCTCACAGGGAGCACTGAAGCTTTCTTT.

This chain links TRBV6-1 with TRBJ2-5; 12 bases are a match to TRBD2. CDR3 length: 15 residues. Trimming cost V 6 bases and J 3 bases; bases outside gene matches: 5. CDR1 and CDR2 (germline): MNHNS, SASEGT. DNA for the CDR3: TGTGCCAGCAGCGCCCGACTAGCGGGGGAAGAGACCCAGTACTTC. Protein sequence: CASSARLAGEETQYF.